This passage covers 8 T cell receptor beta chains from one sample sequenced in a study of early T cells in non-severe SARS-CoV-2 infection. Using its own MiXCR run on the 5' RACE reads, TCRdb lists one record per CDR3 protein. The sample contains about 77,000 distinct CDR3 sequences, 8.5% to 10% of which appear only once. The sample consisted of whole blood. The receptors here all came from an adult who was a healthcare worker with PCR-confirmed SARS-CoV-2 infection or an uninfected control (not recorded which).

This clonotype occurred many times. The chain couples TRBV2 to TRBJ2-7, with D hard to call. This CDR3 has 11 amino acids. Trimming stripped 5 bases from V and 3 bases from J, with 5 bases between. From germline, CDR1 is SNHLY and CDR2 FYNNEI. Here the CDR3 DNA reads TGTGCCAGCAGTTTTGTCTACGAGCAGTACTTC. It codes for CASSFVYEQYF. Supplemented by reference TRBV2 and TRBJ2-7, the full variable domain reads EPEVTQTPSHQVTQMGQEVILRCVPISNHLYFYWYRQILGQKVEFLVSFYNNEISEKSEIFDDQFSVERPDGSNFTLKIRSTKLEDSAMYFCASSFVYEQYFGPGTRLTVT.

This clonotype appeared many times. This rearrangement joins TRBV5-1 to TRBJ2-5; D gene uncertain. CDR1 SGHRS and CDR2 YFSETQ come from the germline V gene. The CDR3 spans 12 residues. V lost 1 base and J 6 bases, leaving 7 bases between the germline ends. CDR3 residues: CASSLSWQTQYF. The CDR3 DNA reads TGCGCCAGCAGCTTGAGTTGGCAGACCCAGTACTTC.

This clonotype was observed at least ten times. This chain connects TRBV11-2 to TRBJ2-1; TRBD1 is a possible D gene (7 bases). V lost 5 bases, J lost 0 bases, and 11 bases lay in between. Germline CDR1 reads SGHAT; CDR2 reads FQNNGV. The CDR3 has 15 amino acids. CDR3 nucleotides: TGTGCCAGCAGCGCGGGACAGTTCTCCTACAATGAGCAGTTCTTC. Its protein product is CASSAGQFSYNEQFF.

This clonotype has ten or more counts. V is TRBV28 and J is TRBJ1-3, with D possibly matching TRBD1 (6 bases). Deletions cut 2 bases from V and 1 base from J, with 15 bases between. Germline loops: CDR1 MDHEN, CDR2 SYDVKM. The CDR3 is 17 residues long. The CDR3 reads CASSLPDSRISGNTIYF. CDR3 bases: TGTGCCAGCAGTTTACCGGACAGCCGGATTTCTGGAAACACCATATATTTT.

This clonotype was seen a few times. This sequence joins TRBV5-1 and TRBJ2-2; possibly TRBD2 for D (5 bases). From germline, CDR1 is SGHRS and CDR2 YFSETQ. This CDR3 has 15 amino acids. Trimming removed 7 bases at V and 3 bases at J, with 16 bases between. CDR3 loop: CASARPGRYTGELFF. CDR3 in DNA: TGCGCCAGCGCTCGTCCGGGAAGATACACCGGGGAGCTGTTTTTT.

This clonotype was seen ten or more times. The rearrangement links TRBV18 to TRBJ1-6; possibly TRBD1 for D (6 bases). The CDR3 runs to 13 residues. The V gene lost 6 bases and the J gene lost 14 bases, with 17 bases spanning the gap. CDR1 is KGHSH, CDR2 LQKENI, per germline. In DNA, the CDR3 is TGTGCCAGCTCCCAGGGGCAGTCTTCCACCCTCCACTTT. Translated, it gives CASSQGQSSTLHF. Supplemented by reference TRBV18 and TRBJ1-6, the full variable domain reads NAGVMQNPRHLVRRRGQEARLRCSPMKGHSHVYWYRQLPEEGLKFMVYLQKENIIDESGMPKERFSAEFPKEGPSILRIQQVVRGDSAAYFCASSQGQSSTLHFGNGTRLTVT.

This clonotype was counted only a few times. The gene calls are TRBV28 and TRBJ2-1; D gene uncertain. Germline CDR1 and CDR2: MDHEN and SYDVKM. The germline V and J ends were trimmed by 4 bases and 0 bases, with 19 bases remaining between them. The CDR3 spans 18 residues. The CDR3 region has the DNA TGTGCCAGCAGTTCTCCCACCGCCGGCGGAATCTCCTACAATGAGCAGTTCTTC. It codes for CASSSPTAGGISYNEQFF. Complete variable domain (other parts from reference TRBV28 and TRBJ2-1): DVKVTQSSRYLVKRTGEKVFLECVQDMDHENMFWYRQDPGLGLRLIYFSYDVKMKEKGDIPEGYSVSREKKERFSLILESASTNQTSMYLCASSSPTAGGISYNEQFFGPGTRLTVL.

Many counts were recorded for this clonotype. V gene TRBV5-4 combines with J gene TRBJ2-1, with 10 positions matching TRBD1. Germline V gives CDR1 SGHNT, CDR2 YYREEE (reference sequence). V shed 3 bases, J shed 8 bases, and the junction held 8 bases outside the gene matches. The CDR3 extends over 15 amino acids. CDR3 residues: CASSSGQGFSDEQFF. The CDR3 DNA is TGTGCCAGCAGCTCGGGACAGGGGTTTTCCGATGAGCAGTTCTTC.